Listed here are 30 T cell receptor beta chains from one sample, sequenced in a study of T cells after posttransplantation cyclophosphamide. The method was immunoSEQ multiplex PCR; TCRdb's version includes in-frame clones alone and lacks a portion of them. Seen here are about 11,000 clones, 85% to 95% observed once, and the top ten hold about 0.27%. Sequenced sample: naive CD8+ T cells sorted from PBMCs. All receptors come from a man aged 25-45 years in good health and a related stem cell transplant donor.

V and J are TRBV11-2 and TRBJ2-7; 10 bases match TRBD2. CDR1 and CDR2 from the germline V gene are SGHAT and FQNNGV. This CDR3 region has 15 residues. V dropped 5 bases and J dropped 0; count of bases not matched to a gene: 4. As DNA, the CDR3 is TGTGCCAGCAGCCCCATAGCGGGGGGCTCCTACGAGCAGTACTTC. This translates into CASSPIAGGSYEQYF.

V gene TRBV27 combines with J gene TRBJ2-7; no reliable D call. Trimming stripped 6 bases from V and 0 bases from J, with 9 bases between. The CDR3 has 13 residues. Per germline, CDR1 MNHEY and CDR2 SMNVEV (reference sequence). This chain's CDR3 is CASSGGASYEQYF. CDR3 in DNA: TGTGCCAGCAGCGGTGGTGCCTCCTACGAGCAGTACTTC.

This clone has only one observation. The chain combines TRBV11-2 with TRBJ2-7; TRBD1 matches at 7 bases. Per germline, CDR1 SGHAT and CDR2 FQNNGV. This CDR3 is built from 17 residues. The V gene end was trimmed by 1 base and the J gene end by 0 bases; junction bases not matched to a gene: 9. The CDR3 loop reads CASSLGAGGRSSYEQYF. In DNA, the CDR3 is TGTGCCAGCAGCTTAGGGGCAGGGGGTCGGAGCTCCTACGAGCAGTACTTC.

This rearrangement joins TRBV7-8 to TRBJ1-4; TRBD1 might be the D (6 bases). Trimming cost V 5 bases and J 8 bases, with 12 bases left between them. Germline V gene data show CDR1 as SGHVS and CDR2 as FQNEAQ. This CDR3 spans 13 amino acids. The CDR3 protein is CASSPGHPEKLFF. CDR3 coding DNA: TGTGCCAGCAGCCCGGGACACCCCGAAAAACTGTTTTTT.

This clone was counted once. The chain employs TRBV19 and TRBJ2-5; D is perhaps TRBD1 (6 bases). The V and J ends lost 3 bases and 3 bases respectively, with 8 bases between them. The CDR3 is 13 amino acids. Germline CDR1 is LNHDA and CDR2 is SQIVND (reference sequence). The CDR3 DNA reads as TGTGCCAGTAGTATGGACAGCGAAGAGACCCAGTACTTC. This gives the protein CASSMDSEETQYF.

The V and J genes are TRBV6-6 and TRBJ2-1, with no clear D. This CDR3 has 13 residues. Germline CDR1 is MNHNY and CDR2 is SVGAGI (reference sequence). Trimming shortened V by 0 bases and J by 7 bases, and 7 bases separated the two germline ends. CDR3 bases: TGTGCCAGCAGTTACTCCCCAGCGAATGAGCAGTTCTTC. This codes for CASSYSPANEQFF.

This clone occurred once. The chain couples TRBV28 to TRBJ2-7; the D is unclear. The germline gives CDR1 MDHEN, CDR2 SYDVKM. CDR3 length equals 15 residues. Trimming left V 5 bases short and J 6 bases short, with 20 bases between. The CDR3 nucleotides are TGTGCCAGCAGTCTCCCCGCGGATCGTCTGAGCGAGCAGTACTTC. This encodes CASSLPADRLSEQYF. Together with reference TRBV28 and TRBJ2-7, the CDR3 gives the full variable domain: DVKVTQSSRYLVKRTGEKVFLECVQDMDHENMFWYRQDPGLGLRLIYFSYDVKMKEKGDIPEGYSVSREKKERFSLILESASTNQTSMYLCASSLPADRLSEQYFGPGTRLTVT.

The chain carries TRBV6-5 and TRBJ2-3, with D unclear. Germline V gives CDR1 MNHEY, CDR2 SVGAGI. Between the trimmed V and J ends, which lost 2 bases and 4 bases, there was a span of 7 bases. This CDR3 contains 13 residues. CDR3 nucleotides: TGTGCCAGCAGTTACGATGAGGCAGATACGCAGTATTTT. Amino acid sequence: CASSYDEADTQYF.

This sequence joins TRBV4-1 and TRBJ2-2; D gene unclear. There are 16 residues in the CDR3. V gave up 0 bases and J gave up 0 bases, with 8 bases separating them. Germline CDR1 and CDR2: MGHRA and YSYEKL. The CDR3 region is CASSQDLSANTGELFF. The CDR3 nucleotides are TGCGCCAGCAGCCAAGATCTCTCAGCGAACACCGGGGAGCTGTTTTTT.

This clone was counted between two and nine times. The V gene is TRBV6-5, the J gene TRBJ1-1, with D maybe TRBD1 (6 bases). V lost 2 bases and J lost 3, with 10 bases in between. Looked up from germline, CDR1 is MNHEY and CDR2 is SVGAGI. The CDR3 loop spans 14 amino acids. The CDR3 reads CASSYREGDTEAFF. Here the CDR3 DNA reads TGTGCCAGCAGTTACAGGGAGGGGGACACTGAAGCTTTCTTT.

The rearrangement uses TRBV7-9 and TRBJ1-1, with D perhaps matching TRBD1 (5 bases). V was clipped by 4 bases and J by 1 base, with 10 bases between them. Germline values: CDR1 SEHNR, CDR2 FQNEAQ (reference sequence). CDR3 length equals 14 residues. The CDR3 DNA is TGTGCCAGCAGCTCGACAGATTCGAACACTGAAGCTTTCTTT. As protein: CASSSTDSNTEAFF.

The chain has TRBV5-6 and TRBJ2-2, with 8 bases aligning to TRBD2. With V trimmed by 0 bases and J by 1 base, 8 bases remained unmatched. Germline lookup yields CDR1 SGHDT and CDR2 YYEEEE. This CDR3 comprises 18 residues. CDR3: CASSLEERTSWNTGELFF. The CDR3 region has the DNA TGTGCCAGCAGCTTGGAAGAAAGGACTAGCTGGAACACCGGGGAGCTGTTTTTT. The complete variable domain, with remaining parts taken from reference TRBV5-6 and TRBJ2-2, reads DAGVTQSPTHLIKTRGQQVTLRCSPKSGHDTVSWYQQALGQGPQFIFQYYEEEERQRGNFPDRFSGHQFPNYSSELNVNALLLGDSALYLCASSLEERTSWNTGELFFGEGSRLTVL.

CDR3 sequence reads: CASSTTGIGYGYTF. The CDR3 nucleotides read TGTGCCAGCAGCACGACAGGGATAGGATATGGCTACACCTTC. The rearrangement uses TRBV14 and TRBJ1-2, with 7 bases that match TRBD1. Losses at the gene ends were 5 bases for V and 5 bases for J; bases not matched to a gene: 8. Germline CDR1 SGHDN, CDR2 FVKESK. There are 14 residues in the CDR3.

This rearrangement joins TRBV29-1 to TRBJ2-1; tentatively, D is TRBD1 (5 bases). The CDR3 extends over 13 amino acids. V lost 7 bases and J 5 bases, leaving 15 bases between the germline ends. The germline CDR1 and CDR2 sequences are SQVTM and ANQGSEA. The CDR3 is CSAKGNWDNEQFF. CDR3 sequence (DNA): TGCAGCGCAAAGGGGAATTGGGACAATGAGCAGTTCTTC.

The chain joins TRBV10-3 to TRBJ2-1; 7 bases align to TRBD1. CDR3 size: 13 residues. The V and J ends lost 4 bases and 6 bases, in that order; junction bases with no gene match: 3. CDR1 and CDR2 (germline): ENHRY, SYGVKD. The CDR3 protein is CAISVRDSNEQFF. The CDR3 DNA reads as TGTGCCATCAGTGTCCGGGACAGCAATGAGCAGTTCTTC.

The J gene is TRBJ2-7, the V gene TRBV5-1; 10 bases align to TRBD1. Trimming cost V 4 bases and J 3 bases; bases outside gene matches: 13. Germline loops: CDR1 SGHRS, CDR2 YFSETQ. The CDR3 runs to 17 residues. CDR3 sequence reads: CASSPGTGVEPIYEQYF. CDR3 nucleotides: TGCGCCAGCAGCCCTGGGACAGGGGTCGAGCCCATCTACGAGCAGTACTTC. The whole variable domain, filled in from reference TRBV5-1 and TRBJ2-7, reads KAGVTQTPRYLIKTRGQQVTLSCSPISGHRSVSWYQQTPGQGLQFLFEYFSETQRNKGNFPGRFSGRQFSNSRSEMNVSTLELGDSALYLCASSPGTGVEPIYEQYFGPGTRLTVT.

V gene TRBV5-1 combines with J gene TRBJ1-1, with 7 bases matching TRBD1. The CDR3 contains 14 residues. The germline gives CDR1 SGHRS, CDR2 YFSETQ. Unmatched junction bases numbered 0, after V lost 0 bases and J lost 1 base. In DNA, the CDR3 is TGCGCCAGCAGCTTGGGGACAGGGAACACTGAAGCTTTCTTT. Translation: CASSLGTGNTEAFF.

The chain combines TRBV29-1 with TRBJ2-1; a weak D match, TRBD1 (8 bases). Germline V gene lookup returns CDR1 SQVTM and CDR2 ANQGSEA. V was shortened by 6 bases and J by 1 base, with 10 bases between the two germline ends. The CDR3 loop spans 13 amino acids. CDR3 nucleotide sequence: TGCAGCGTACAGGGGGGGTCCTACAATGAGCAGTTCTTC. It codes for CSVQGGSYNEQFF.

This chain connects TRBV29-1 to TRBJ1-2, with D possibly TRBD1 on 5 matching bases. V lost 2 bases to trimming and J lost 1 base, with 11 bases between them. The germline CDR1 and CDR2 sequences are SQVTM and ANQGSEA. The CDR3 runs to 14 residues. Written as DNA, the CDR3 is TGCAGCGTTGAATTTTGGCAGGGTAACTATGGCTACACCTTC. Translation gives CSVEFWQGNYGYTF.

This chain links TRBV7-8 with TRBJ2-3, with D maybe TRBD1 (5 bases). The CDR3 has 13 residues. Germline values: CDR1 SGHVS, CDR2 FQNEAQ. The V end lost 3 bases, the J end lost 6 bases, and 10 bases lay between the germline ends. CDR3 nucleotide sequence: TGTGCCAGCAGCTTGGGGCCACGCGATACGCAGTATTTT. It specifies CASSLGPRDTQYF.

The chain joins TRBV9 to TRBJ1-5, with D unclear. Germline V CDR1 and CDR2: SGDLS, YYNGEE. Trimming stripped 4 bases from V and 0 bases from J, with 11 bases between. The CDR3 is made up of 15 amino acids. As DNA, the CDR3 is TGTGCCAGCAGCCCCGGGGAGTTTAGCAATCAGCCCCAGCATTTT. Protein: CASSPGEFSNQPQHF.

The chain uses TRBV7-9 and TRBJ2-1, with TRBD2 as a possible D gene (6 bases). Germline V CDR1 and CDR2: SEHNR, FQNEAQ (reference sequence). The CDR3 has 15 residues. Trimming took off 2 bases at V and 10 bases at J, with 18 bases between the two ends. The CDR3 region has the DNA TGTGCCAGCAGCTTAAGTTCGGGGGAGACCCAAGAGCAGTTCTTC. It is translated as CASSLSSGETQEQFF.

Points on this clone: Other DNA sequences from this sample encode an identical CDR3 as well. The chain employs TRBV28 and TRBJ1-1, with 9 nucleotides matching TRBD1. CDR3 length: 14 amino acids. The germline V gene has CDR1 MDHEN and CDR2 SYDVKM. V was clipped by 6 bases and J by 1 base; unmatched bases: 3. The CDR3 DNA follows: TGTGCCAGCAGGCTGGGACAGGGGAACACTGAAGCTTTCTTT. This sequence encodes CASRLGQGNTEAFF.

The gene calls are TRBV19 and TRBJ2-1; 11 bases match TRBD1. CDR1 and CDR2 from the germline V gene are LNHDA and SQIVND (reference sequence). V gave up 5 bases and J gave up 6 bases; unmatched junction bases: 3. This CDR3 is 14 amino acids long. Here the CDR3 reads CASSLGQGANEQFF. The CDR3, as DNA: TGTGCCAGTAGTCTTGGACAGGGGGCCAATGAGCAGTTCTTC.

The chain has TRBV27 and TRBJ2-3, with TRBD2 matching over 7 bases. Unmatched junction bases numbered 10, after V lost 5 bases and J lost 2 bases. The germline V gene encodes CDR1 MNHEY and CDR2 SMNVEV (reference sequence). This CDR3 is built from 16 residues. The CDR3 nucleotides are TGTGCCAGCAGTCCTTCGGGAGGTGAGGTCACAGATACGCAGTATTTT. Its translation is CASSPSGGEVTDTQYF.

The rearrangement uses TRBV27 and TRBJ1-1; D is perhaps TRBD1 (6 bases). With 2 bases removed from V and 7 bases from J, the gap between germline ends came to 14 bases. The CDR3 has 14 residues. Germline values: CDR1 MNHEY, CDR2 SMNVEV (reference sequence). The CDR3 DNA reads TGTGCCAGCAGTTTAGGGGGCAGCATCAATGAAGCTTTCTTT. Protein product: CASSLGGSINEAFF.

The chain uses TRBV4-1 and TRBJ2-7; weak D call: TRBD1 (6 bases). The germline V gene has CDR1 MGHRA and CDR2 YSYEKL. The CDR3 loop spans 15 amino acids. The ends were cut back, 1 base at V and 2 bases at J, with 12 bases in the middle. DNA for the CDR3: TGCGCCAGCAGCCAAGTTCCGGACAGCACCTACGAGCAGTACTTC. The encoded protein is CASSQVPDSTYEQYF.

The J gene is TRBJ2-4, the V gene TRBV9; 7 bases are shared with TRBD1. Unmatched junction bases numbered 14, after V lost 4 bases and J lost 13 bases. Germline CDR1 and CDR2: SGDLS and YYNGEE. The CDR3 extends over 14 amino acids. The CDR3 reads CASSPEDRRQGQYF. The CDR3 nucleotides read TGTGCCAGCAGCCCAGAGGACAGAAGACAGGGCCAGTACTTC.

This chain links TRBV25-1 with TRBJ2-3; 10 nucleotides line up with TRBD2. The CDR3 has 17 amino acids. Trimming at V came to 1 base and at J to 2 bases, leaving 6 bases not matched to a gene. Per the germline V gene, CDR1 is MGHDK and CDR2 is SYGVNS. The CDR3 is CASSEFLAGDLTDTQYF. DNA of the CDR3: TGTGCCAGCAGTGAATTCCTAGCGGGGGACCTCACAGATACGCAGTATTTT.

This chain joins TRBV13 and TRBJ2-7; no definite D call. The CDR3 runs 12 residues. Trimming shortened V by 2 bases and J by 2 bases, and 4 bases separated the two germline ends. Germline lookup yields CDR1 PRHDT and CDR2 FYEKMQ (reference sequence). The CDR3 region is CASSLITYEQYF. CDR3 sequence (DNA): TGTGCCAGCAGCTTAATTACCTACGAGCAGTACTTC.